Sequencing of this T cell receptor (beta chain) was carried out in a study of T cells expressing NK-cell markers. Comment on this clonotype: What it recognizes is unknown.

The CDR3 covers 13 residues. Germline V gene data show CDR1 as DFQATT and CDR2 as SNEGSKA (reference sequence). Production of TCR beta cDNA relied on 5'RACE template switching with UMIs. TCRdb reprocessed the 5' RACE reads and keeps a single row for each CDR3 protein, giving no DNA. Seen in this sample are 500,000 to 700,000 distinct CDR3 sequences; the ten most common clones hold 3% to 4.5%. Study-wide findings and caveats: Dominant NKG2C+ clonotypes accounted for about 1.0-7.0% of CD8+ T cells in about six donors.

V gene TRBV20-1 combines with J gene TRBJ1-1; TCRdb lists TRBD1, though no DNA is available to test this call. Specimen: blood T cells: a sorted CD56 or NKG2C T cell subset, CD4+ or CD8+ T cells, or bulk PBMC T cells (not recorded which). This clonotype was sampled from a man in his late teens or twenties in good health. The CDR3 reads CSARHTGRSEAFF.